A single sample gave rise to the 32 T cell receptor beta chains below, sequenced in a study of blood T cell repertoires in COVID-19. Profiled with immunoSEQ multiplex PCR; TCRdb holds only in-frame clones, not every one. The sample contains 78,000 or so clones, more than 65% of which appear only once. What was sequenced was peripheral blood. All receptors come from a man aged 80 or over with acute or convalescent COVID-19.

This clone came up once. In the same sample, other DNA sequences code for this CDR3. The chain couples TRBV18 to TRBJ1-2; possibly TRBD1 for D (6 bases). The CDR3 consists of 13 residues. The ends were cut back, 3 bases at V and 4 bases at J, with 9 bases in the middle. Germline V gene data show CDR1 as KGHSH and CDR2 as LQKENI. The CDR3: CASSPETGYGYTF. The CDR3 DNA reads TGTGCCAGCTCACCGGAGACAGGCTATGGCTACACCTTC.

The rearrangement joins TRBV20-1 to TRBJ2-1; unclear D gene. CDR1 and CDR2 (germline): DFQATT, SNEGSKA (reference sequence). Trimming pared 3 bases from V and 7 bases from J, leaving 13 bases between. CDR3 length: 13 residues. The DNA of the CDR3 is TGCAGTGCTAGTGGAATGAGGCAGAATGAGCAGTTCTTC. This codes for CSASGMRQNEQFF.

This sequence joins TRBV3-1 (or the pseudogene TRBV3-2) and TRBJ2-7; TRBD2 might be the D (6 bases). V was clipped by 8 bases and J by 5 bases, with 19 bases between them. There are 14 residues in the CDR3. CDR1 and CDR2 from the germline V gene are LGHDT and YNNKEL (reference sequence). CDR3 loop: CASGLKGLIHEQYF. The CDR3 DNA is TGTGCCAGCGGACTAAAAGGGCTAATCCACGAGCAGTACTTC.

This clone is a singleton in its sample. This chain connects TRBV5-1 to TRBJ2-5; 9 nucleotides align to TRBD1. Germline V gives CDR1 SGHRS, CDR2 YFSETQ. The V segment lost 5 bases and the J segment 5 bases; nucleotides outside the gene matches: 7. This CDR3 region has 14 residues. Here the CDR3 DNA reads TGCGCCAGCAGTACCGGGACAGGGTATGAGACCCAGTACTTC. Its protein is CASSTGTGYETQYF.

The chain uses TRBV11-3 and TRBJ2-2; no firm D call. The V end was cut by 5 bases, the J end by 5 bases, with 9 bases between. The CDR3 has 13 amino acids. Germline values: CDR1 SGHNT, CDR2 YENEEA. CDR3 coding DNA: TGTGCCAGCAGCACATCCTTAACCGGGGAGCTGTTTTTT. Translation: CASSTSLTGELFF.

The chain joins TRBV5-1 to TRBJ1-2; perhaps TRBD1 as D (5 bases). Trimming pared 0 bases from V and 4 bases from J, leaving 13 bases between. CDR1 is SGHRS, CDR2 YFSETQ, per germline. This CDR3 spans 15 amino acids. CDR3 nucleotides: TGCGCCAGCAGCTTGGAGTCAGGGTCCCGCTATGGCTACACCTTC. It yields the protein CASSLESGSRYGYTF.

The gene calls are TRBV5-4 and TRBJ1-2; D possibly corresponds to TRBD1 (5 bases). Trimming removed 1 base at V and 3 bases at J, with 10 bases between. CDR1 SGHNT and CDR2 YYREEE come from the germline V gene (reference sequence). The CDR3 runs 14 residues. CDR3 protein: CASSLSGADYGYTF. For the CDR3, the DNA is TGTGCCAGCAGCTTGAGCGGGGCGGACTATGGCTACACCTTC.

V usage is TRBV6-5 and J usage is TRBJ1-1; D unclear. Trimming removed 0 bases from V and 10 bases from J, with 15 bases in between. CDR3 length: 14 amino acids. CDR1 and CDR2 (germline): MNHEY, SVGAGI. CDR3: CASSYSNGMGSAFF. DNA of the CDR3: TGTGCCAGCAGTTACTCAAACGGGATGGGGTCAGCTTTCTTT.

This clone was detected only a few times. This chain links TRBV12-5 with TRBJ2-6, with a possible D match to TRBD1 (5 bases). The V gene's germline CDR1 is LGHNT and CDR2 FRNRAP. This CDR3 is built from 14 residues. The V gene lost 6 bases and the J gene lost 1 base, with 7 bases spanning the gap. The CDR3 DNA reads TGTGCTAGTGGAAGGGGTTCTGGGGCCAACGTCCTGACTTTC. Protein product: CASGRGSGANVLTF. Complete variable domain (other parts from reference TRBV12-5 and TRBJ2-6): DARVTQTPRHKVTEMGQEVTMRCQPILGHNTVFWYRQTMMQGLELLAYFRNRAPLDDSGMPKDRFSAEMPDATLATLKIQPSEPRDSAVYFCASGRGSGANVLTFGAGSRLTVL.

As concerns this clone: This CDR3 is also generated by other DNA sequences in the sample. The chain employs TRBV18 and TRBJ1-1; 7 nucleotides line up with TRBD1. Germline CDR1 KGHSH, CDR2 LQKENI. The CDR3 is 15 amino acids. Losses at the gene ends were 3 bases for V and 2 bases for J; bases not matched to a gene: 6. The CDR3 protein is CASSPMGQINTEAFF. The CDR3 DNA reads TGTGCCAGCTCACCCATGGGACAGATAAACACTGAAGCTTTCTTT.

This chain joins TRBV5-1 and TRBJ1-4; perhaps TRBD1 as D (5 bases). CDR1 SGHRS and CDR2 YFSETQ come from the germline V gene. Trimming shortened V by 2 bases and J by 5 bases, and 13 bases separated the two germline ends. This CDR3 has 15 residues. The CDR3 region has the DNA TGCGCCAGCAGCTTAACAGGAGACCCGAATGAAAAACTGTTTTTT. This gives the protein CASSLTGDPNEKLFF.

The chain is built from TRBV5-1 and TRBJ1-1; D is ambiguous. The CDR3 runs 14 residues. Per the germline V gene, CDR1 is SGHRS and CDR2 is YFSETQ. The V gene lost 7 bases and the J gene lost 0 bases, with 13 bases spanning the gap. CDR3 protein: CASADSGMNTEAFF. CDR3 DNA sequence: TGCGCCAGCGCCGATTCGGGAATGAACACTGAAGCTTTCTTT. Based on the CDR3 plus reference TRBV5-1 and TRBJ1-1, the full variable domain is KAGVTQTPRYLIKTRGQQVTLSCSPISGHRSVSWYQQTPGQGLQFLFEYFSETQRNKGNFPGRFSGRQFSNSRSEMNVSTLELGDSALYLCASADSGMNTEAFFGQGTRLTVV.

The V gene is TRBV28, the J gene TRBJ1-2, with a possible D match to TRBD1 (6 bases). The length of the CDR3 is 13 residues. CDR1 MDHEN and CDR2 SYDVKM come from the germline V gene. Trimming removed 6 bases from V and 7 bases from J, with 15 bases in between. The CDR3 DNA reads TGTGCCAGCAGCCCCGACAGGAAGAGTGGCTACACCTTC. This gives the protein CASSPDRKSGYTF.

The rearrangement joins TRBV5-1 to TRBJ1-3; D is perhaps TRBD1 (5 bases). The germline gives CDR1 SGHRS, CDR2 YFSETQ. The CDR3 length is 15 residues. V shed 3 bases and J shed 4 bases, with 14 bases lying between them. CDR3 nucleotides: TGCGCCAGCAGCTCCTCAGGGATAGCAGGAAACACCATATATTTT. Residues: CASSSSGIAGNTIYF.

The chain combines TRBV19 with TRBJ1-1; 11 positions agree with TRBD1. The CDR3 totals 15 residues. Germline-derived CDR1 and CDR2 are LNHDA and SQIVND (reference sequence). The junction had 8 bases not matched to a gene; V was cut back by 6 bases and J by 5 bases. The CDR3 nucleotides are TGTGCCAGTAGCGGCTCCGGGACAGGGGGTACTGAAGCTTTCTTT. Protein: CASSGSGTGGTEAFF.

The chain links TRBV5-1 to TRBJ1-4, with 10 bases fitting TRBD1. The CDR3 loop spans 15 amino acids. Trimming cost V 4 bases and J 7 bases; bases outside gene matches: 7. Per the germline V gene, CDR1 is SGHRS and CDR2 is YFSETQ. This CDR3 is CASSPIGTGAEKLFF. The CDR3 DNA reads as TGCGCCAGCAGCCCAATCGGGACAGGGGCTGAAAAACTGTTTTTT.

The V and J genes are TRBV5-4 and TRBJ1-6, with 7 nucleotides matching TRBD1. Per germline, CDR1 SGHNT and CDR2 YYREEE (reference sequence). CDR3 length equals 15 residues. J lost 7 bases, V lost 5 bases, and 9 bases had no gene match. In nucleotides, the CDR3 is TGTGCCAGCAGTCTTCCGGGACAGCGGAATTCACCCCTCCACTTT. This gives the protein CASSLPGQRNSPLHF.

The chain has TRBV5-1 and TRBJ1-1; the D gene is possibly TRBD1 (6 bases). Germline V CDR1 and CDR2: SGHRS, YFSETQ. The CDR3 runs 18 residues. V lost 1 base and J 1 base, leaving 20 bases between the germline ends. This chain's CDR3 is CASSLWTESKMGNTEAFF. CDR3 in DNA: TGCGCCAGCAGCTTGTGGACAGAGTCGAAAATGGGGAACACTGAAGCTTTCTTT.

The chain uses TRBV5-8 and TRBJ1-4, with D possibly TRBD1 on 6 matching bases. Germline loops: CDR1 SGHTS, CDR2 YDEGEE. V lost 7 bases to trimming and J lost 4 bases, with 17 bases between them. The CDR3 runs to 15 residues. The chain's CDR3 is CASAAPGGGNEKLFF. CDR3 bases: TGTGCCAGCGCAGCGCCGGGGGGCGGTAATGAAAAACTGTTTTTT.

The chain carries TRBV5-1 and TRBJ2-7; TRBD1 matches at 9 bases. With 4 bases clipped from V and 6 bases from J, the junction kept 5 bases outside the gene matches. This CDR3 comprises 13 residues. Per germline, CDR1 SGHRS and CDR2 YFSETQ. The CDR3 loop reads CASSQDRGGEQYF. The CDR3 bases are TGCGCCAGCAGCCAGGACAGGGGTGGCGAGCAGTACTTC.

The rearrangement joins TRBV7-9 to TRBJ2-7, with 8 bases fitting TRBD1. V lost 3 bases to trimming and J lost 5 bases; unmatched junction nucleotides: 6. Per the germline V gene, CDR1 is SEHNR and CDR2 is FQNEAQ (reference sequence). There are 14 residues in the CDR3. This chain's CDR3 is CASSFQTGVDEQYF. CDR3 coding DNA: TGTGCCAGCAGCTTTCAGACAGGGGTAGACGAGCAGTACTTC.

As DNA, the CDR3 is TGTGCCAGCAGCTTAGCAGGGACAGGGGGTTTGGGGACCCAGTACTTC. It is translated as CASSLAGTGGLGTQYF. The chain carries TRBV7-8 and TRBJ2-5; TRBD1 matches 11 bases. The CDR3 length is 16 residues. Germline V gene data show CDR1 as SGHVS and CDR2 as FQNEAQ. The trim removed 0 bases at V and 7 bases at J, leaving 7 bases unmatched.

The CDR3 bases are TGTGCCAGCAGTGAGGCGGGACAGGGGTACTATGGCTACACCTTC. It specifies CASSEAGQGYYGYTF. This rearrangement joins TRBV6-1 to TRBJ1-2; 10 bases align to TRBD1. From germline, CDR1 is MNHNS and CDR2 SASEGT. CDR3 size: 15 residues. V lost 3 bases to trimming and J lost 3 bases; unmatched junction nucleotides: 4.

This clone came up once. This chain joins TRBV6-5 and TRBJ1-4; D is unclear. Trimming left V 6 bases short and J 3 bases short, with 11 bases between. The CDR3 is 14 residues long. Germline CDR1 is MNHEY and CDR2 is SVGAGI. The CDR3 reads CASSPAAPNEKLFF. DNA of the CDR3: TGTGCCAGCAGCCCCGCGGCTCCTAATGAAAAACTGTTTTTT.

This clone was seen a single time. The V and J genes are TRBV7-9 and TRBJ2-3; D gene uncertain. This CDR3 is 13 amino acids long. Germline CDR1 is SEHNR and CDR2 is FQNEAQ (reference sequence). V lost 5 bases to trimming and J lost 4 bases, with 10 bases between them. CDR3 sequence reads: CASSPRGPDTQYF. In nucleotides, the CDR3 is TGTGCCAGCAGCCCCCGTGGCCCAGATACGCAGTATTTT.

The rearrangement joins TRBV6-5 to TRBJ1-1; D may be TRBD1 (5 bases). CDR3 length equals 13 residues. The germline CDR1 and CDR2 sequences are MNHEY and SVGAGI. V was pared by 7 bases and J by 0 bases, with 9 bases between. DNA of the CDR3: TGTGCCAGCACCAAGACAGTGAACACTGAAGCTTTCTTT. Encoded protein: CASTKTVNTEAFF.

The chain employs TRBV10-3 and TRBJ2-1; tentatively, D is TRBD1 (5 bases). Per germline, CDR1 ENHRY and CDR2 SYGVKD. Deletions cut 4 bases from V and 9 bases from J, with 10 bases between. This CDR3 has 12 residues. The CDR3 nucleotides read TGTGCCATCAGTGGGCCAGGGCCTGAGCAGTTCTTC. Translation: CAISGPGPEQFF.

The chain combines TRBV5-4 with TRBJ2-5; TRBD2 agrees at 10 bases. There are 16 residues in the CDR3. The J segment lost 5 bases and the V segment lost 1 base, leaving 8 bases of the junction unmatched. Germline CDR1 SGHNT, CDR2 YYREEE (reference sequence). The CDR3 DNA reads as TGTGCCAGCAGCTTGTGGGTAGCGGGGGGAGAGGAGACCCAGTACTTC. Amino acid sequence: CASSLWVAGGEETQYF. The full variable domain, rest sourced from reference TRBV5-4 and TRBJ2-5, is ETGVTQSPTHLIKTRGQQVTLRCSSQSGHNTVSWYQQALGQGPQFIFQYYREEENGRGNFPPRFSGLQFPNYSSELNVNALELDDSALYLCASSLWVAGGEETQYFGPGTRLLVL.

The chain uses TRBV4-2 and TRBJ2-1; 16 nucleotides match TRBD2. Per the germline V gene, CDR1 is LGHNA and CDR2 is YNFKEQ. J was trimmed by 0 bases and V by 1 base; bases with no gene match: 6. This CDR3 has 20 amino acids. The CDR3 region has the DNA TGTGCCAGCAGCCAAGTCCCGGGACTAGCGGGGGGGAGCTCCTACAATGAGCAGTTCTTC. This gives the protein CASSQVPGLAGGSSYNEQFF.

This chain links TRBV12-5 with TRBJ1-1; 9 positions agree with TRBD1. CDR1 and CDR2 from the germline V gene are LGHNT and FRNRAP. V gave up 2 bases and J gave up 6 bases; unmatched junction bases: 4. This CDR3 comprises 14 residues. CDR3 bases: TGTGCTAGTGGTTTGCCTAACAGGGGGCCTGAAGCTTTCTTT. This encodes CASGLPNRGPEAFF.

The chain is built from TRBV19 and TRBJ1-2, with D perhaps TRBD1 (5 bases). This CDR3 comprises 14 residues. With 8 bases removed from V and 5 bases from J, the gap between germline ends came to 18 bases. Germline values: CDR1 LNHDA, CDR2 SQIVND (reference sequence). The CDR3 is CASEPYRGFYGYTF. The CDR3 nucleotides read TGTGCCAGTGAGCCCTATAGGGGTTTTTATGGCTACACCTTC.

The sample holds one count of this clone. This sequence joins TRBV2 and TRBJ1-2; D call uncertain. The V and J ends lost 8 bases and 6 bases respectively, with 13 bases between them. This CDR3 is built from 12 residues. Germline V gene sequence: CDR1 SNHLY, CDR2 FYNNEI. CDR3 in DNA: TGTGCCAGCCACAGAGAAAGAAATGGCTACACCTTC. Amino acid sequence: CASHRERNGYTF.